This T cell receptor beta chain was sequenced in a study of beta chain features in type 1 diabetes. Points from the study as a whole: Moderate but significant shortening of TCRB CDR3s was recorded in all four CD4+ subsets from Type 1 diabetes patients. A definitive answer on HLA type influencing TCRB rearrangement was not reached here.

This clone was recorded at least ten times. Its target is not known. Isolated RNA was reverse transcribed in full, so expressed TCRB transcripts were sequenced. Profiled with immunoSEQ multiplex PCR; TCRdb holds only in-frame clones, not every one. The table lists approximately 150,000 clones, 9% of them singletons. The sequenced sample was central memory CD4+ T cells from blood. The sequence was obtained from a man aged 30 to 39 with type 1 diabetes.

The CDR3 is CASVFSNEQFF. Here the CDR3 DNA reads TGTGCCAGCGTCTTTAGCAATGAGCAGTTCTTC. This sequence joins TRBV6-5 and TRBJ2-1; D ambiguous. V was pared by 8 bases and J by 6 bases, with 8 bases between. The CDR3 runs 11 residues. Germline-derived CDR1 and CDR2 are MNHEY and SVGAGI.